A selection of T cell receptor beta chains follows, all from one sample in a study of blood T cell repertoires in COVID-19. The protocol was immunoSEQ multiplex PCR, while the TCRdb copy is restricted to in-frame clones and leaves out a portion. The data show 360,000 or so clones, approximately 89% seen once. Material: peripheral blood. The receptors come from a woman aged 60 to 75 with COVID-19, enrolled during active disease. Both conserved end residues are part of each CDR3. D genes are given only for firm matches. Clone sizes are given selectively: once, few, many, or a class where the clone is expanded.

D: .; size: .; J: TRBJ1-1; V: TRBV18; CDR3: CASSQTGNTEAFF; DNA: TGTGCCAGCTCACAGACAGGGAACACTGAAGCTTTCTTT
D: TRBD2; size: .; J: TRBJ2-1; V: TRBV18; CDR3: CASSVVAGGINEQFF; DNA: TGTGCCAGCTCCGTCGTAGCGGGGGGGATCAATGAGCAGTTCTTC
D: .; size: .; J: TRBJ2-3; V: TRBV18; CDR3: CASSPRRSSTDTQYF; DNA: TGTGCCAGCTCACCAAGGAGATCTAGCACAGATACGCAGTATTTT
D: TRBD1; size: .; J: TRBJ2-5; V: TRBV7-2; CDR3: CASSVDRGLETQYF; DNA: TGTGCCAGCAGCGTCGACAGGGGTTTAGAGACCCAGTACTTC
D: .; size: few; J: TRBJ2-7; V: TRBV30; CDR3: CAWSPPYGTTYEQYF; DNA: TGTGCCTGGAGTCCCCCCTACGGGACAACCTACGAGCAGTACTTC
D: TRBD1; size: .; J: TRBJ1-2; V: TRBV6-5; CDR3: CASRRTGYGYTF; DNA: TGTGCCAGCAGGCGGACAGGCTATGGCTACACCTTC
D: TRBD1; size: .; J: TRBJ1-1; V: TRBV5-1; CDR3: CASSLAGQGAEAFF; DNA: TGCGCCAGCAGCTTGGCTGGACAGGGGGCGGAAGCTTTCTTT
D: .; size: .; J: TRBJ1-4; V: TRBV5-5; CDR3: CATQGGINEKLFF; DNA: TGTGCCACCCAAGGAGGGATTAATGAAAAACTGTTTTTT
D: TRBD1; size: .; J: TRBJ1-1; V: TRBV5-1; CDR3: CASRPQGDTEAFF; DNA: TGCGCCAGTAGACCACAGGGGGACACTGAAGCTTTCTTT
D: TRBD1; size: .; J: TRBJ1-4; V: TRBV5-5; CDR3: CASSTRQGSEKLFF; DNA: TGTGCCAGCAGCACAAGACAGGGTAGTGAAAAACTGTTTTTT
D: .; size: .; J: TRBJ1-2; V: TRBV6-6; CDR3: CASSYDTNYGYTF; DNA: TGTGCCAGCTCATACGATACAAACTATGGCTACACCTTC
D: .; size: .; J: TRBJ1-1; V: TRBV6-5; CDR3: CASRSPREANTEAFF; DNA: TGTGCCAGCAGGTCGCCCAGGGAGGCGAACACTGAAGCTTTCTTT
D: .; size: once; J: TRBJ1-2; V: TRBV6-5; CDR3: CASRLRPGEDYTF; DNA: TGTGCCAGCAGACTACGGCCCGGGGAGGACTACACCTTC